Listed here are 10 T cell receptor beta chains from one sample, sequenced in a study of control samples from healthy donors and cancer patients. Method: immunoSEQ multiplex PCR; TCRdb's copy keeps in-frame clones and lacks some. The repertoire includes approximately 150,000 clones, around 90% of them detected once, and approximately 2% sits in the top ten. The material sequenced was blood. The receptors stem from a woman in her forties in good health.

V usage is TRBV11-2 and J usage is TRBJ1-1; D not certain. This CDR3 comprises 15 residues. Germline values: CDR1 SGHAT, CDR2 FQNNGV. Deletions cut 5 bases from V and 0 bases from J, with 13 bases between. CDR3 sequence reads: CASSPTELMNTEAFF. The CDR3 nucleotides read TGTGCCAGCAGCCCCACAGAGTTGATGAACACTGAAGCTTTCTTT.

The chain carries TRBV9 and TRBJ2-3; possible D gene TRBD2, 6 bases. The CDR3 has 16 amino acids. Trimming left V 4 bases short and J 4 bases short, with 19 bases between. Per germline, CDR1 SGDLS and CDR2 YYNGEE. The CDR3 bases are TGTGCCAGCAGCCCGAGACTAGAAGGTTACCCAGATACGCAGTATTTT. It is translated as CASSPRLEGYPDTQYF.

V usage is TRBV2 and J usage is TRBJ2-1, with D perhaps TRBD2 (6 bases). The CDR3 runs to 14 residues. Germline V CDR1 and CDR2: SNHLY, FYNNEI. The V end was cut by 4 bases, the J end by 10 bases, with 17 bases between. DNA for the CDR3: TGTGCCAGCAGTGGATGGGACTTCGATGGGGAGCAGTTCTTC. The encoded protein is CASSGWDFDGEQFF.

The rearrangement links TRBV10-3 to TRBJ1-1, with 7 bases identical to TRBD1. The CDR3 spans 13 residues. Germline V lookup: CDR1 ENHRY, CDR2 SYGVKD. Trimming at V came to 4 bases and at J to 10 bases, leaving 9 bases not matched to a gene. CDR3 nucleotides: TGTGCCATCAGTGTCGGGGAGGGGGCTTTAGCTTTCTTT. Translated: CAISVGEGALAFF.

The chain links TRBV6-2 or TRBV6-3 to TRBJ1-1; weak D call: TRBD1 (5 bases). The CDR3 is 15 residues long. Germline values: CDR1 MNHEY, CDR2 SVGEGT. V lost 6 bases, J lost 8 bases, and 22 bases lay in between. The DNA for the CDR3 is TGTGCCAGCAGCGATGTGACAGTAAGGAACGGCGAAGCTTTCTTT. Protein sequence: CASSDVTVRNGEAFF.

The gene calls are TRBV14 and TRBJ2-5, with D perhaps matching TRBD2 (5 bases). The CDR3 runs to 13 residues. The V gene's germline CDR1 is SGHDN and CDR2 FVKESK. The V end was cut by 3 bases, the J end by 2 bases, with 7 bases between. The CDR3 loop reads CASSQLAQETQYF. DNA of the CDR3: TGTGCCAGCAGCCAGCTAGCACAAGAGACCCAGTACTTC.

The J gene is TRBJ1-4, the V gene TRBV6-5; tentatively, D is TRBD1 (6 bases). V dropped 0 bases and J dropped 5 bases, with 10 bases sitting between them. This CDR3 region has 15 residues. In germline, CDR1 is MNHEY, CDR2 SVGAGI. CDR3 coding DNA: TGTGCCAGCAGTTACTCCCAGGGGAGCAATGAAAAACTGTTTTTT. Translated, it gives CASSYSQGSNEKLFF.

The V gene is TRBV3-1 (or the pseudogene TRBV3-2), the J gene TRBJ1-3; the D gene is possibly TRBD1 (5 bases). The germline gives CDR1 LGHDT, CDR2 YNNKEL (reference sequence). V shed 4 bases and J shed 16 bases, with 20 bases lying between them. This CDR3 comprises 13 residues. DNA of the CDR3: TGTGCCAGCAGCCTCATCAGCTTAGGGGAGCTCTATTTT. Translating it yields CASSLISLGELYF.

V is TRBV3-1 (or the pseudogene TRBV3-2) and J is TRBJ2-2; 12 bases agree with TRBD2. V lost 0 bases, J lost 3 bases, and 2 bases stayed unmatched. This CDR3 spans 17 amino acids. Germline CDR1 is LGHDT and CDR2 is YNNKEL (reference sequence). CDR3 nucleotides: TGTGCCAGCAGCCAAGACCTAGCGGGGGGGTACACCGGGGAGCTGTTTTTT. Protein: CASSQDLAGGYTGELFF.

V gene TRBV5-1 combines with J gene TRBJ2-3; D ambiguous. CDR3 length equals 12 residues. The V gene's germline CDR1 is SGHRS and CDR2 YFSETQ. V was shortened by 4 bases and J by 6 bases, with 9 bases between the two germline ends. This CDR3 is CASSPSRDTQYF. The CDR3 DNA is TGCGCCAGCAGCCCGAGCCGGGATACGCAGTATTTT. The full variable domain, in which reference TRBV5-1 and TRBJ2-3 provide the parts outside the CDR3, is KAGVTQTPRYLIKTRGQQVTLSCSPISGHRSVSWYQQTPGQGLQFLFEYFSETQRNKGNFPGRFSGRQFSNSRSEMNVSTLELGDSALYLCASSPSRDTQYFGPGTRLTVL.